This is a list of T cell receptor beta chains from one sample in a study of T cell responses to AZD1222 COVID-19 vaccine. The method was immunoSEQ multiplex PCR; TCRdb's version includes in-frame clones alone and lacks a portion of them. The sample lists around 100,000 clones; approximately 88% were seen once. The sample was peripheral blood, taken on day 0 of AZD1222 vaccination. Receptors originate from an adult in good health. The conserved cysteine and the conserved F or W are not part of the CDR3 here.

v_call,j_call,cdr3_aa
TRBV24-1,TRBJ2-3,ATSDRGLSSGGTDTQY
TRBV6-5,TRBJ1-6,ATGQGNSPLH
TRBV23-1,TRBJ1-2,ASSQRDTKRGYT
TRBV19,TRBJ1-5,ATQWDSNQPQH
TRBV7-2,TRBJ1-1,ASSLRVSWAF
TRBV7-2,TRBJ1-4,ASSMGGTANEKLF
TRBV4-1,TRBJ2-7,ASSQDGGVSYEQY
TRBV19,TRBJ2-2,AIRGQGNTGELF
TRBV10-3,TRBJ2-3,AISRDSPTDTQY
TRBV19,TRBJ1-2,ASFPSPGQVSLYGYT
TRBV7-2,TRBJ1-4,ASSLAIRGPNEKLF
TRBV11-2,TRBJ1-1,ASSRTEAEAF
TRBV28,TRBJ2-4,ASSETSGGRVIQY
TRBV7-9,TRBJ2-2,ASSSGQGRTTGELF
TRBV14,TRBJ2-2,ASSQDFPGLTGELF
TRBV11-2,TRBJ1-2,ASSLTGDNYGYT
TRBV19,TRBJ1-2,ASSTGLATSYT
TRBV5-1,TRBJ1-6,ASSVGTGNLNSPLH
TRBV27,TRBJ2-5,ASSWTGEETQY
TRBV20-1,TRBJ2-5,SAMGETQY
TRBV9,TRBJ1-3,ASSGTVRNTIY
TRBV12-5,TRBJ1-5,ASGPEGGNQPQH
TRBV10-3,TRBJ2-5,ASKGISTSGGAEETQY
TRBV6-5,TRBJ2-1,ASVFGTTYNEQF
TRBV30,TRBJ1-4,ACAQGWKEKLF
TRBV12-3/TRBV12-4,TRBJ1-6,ASGRGNSPLH
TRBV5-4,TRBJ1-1,ASSSSGGPNTEAF
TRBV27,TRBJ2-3,ASKVQGTDTQY
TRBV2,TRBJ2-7,ASNRDGLYEQY
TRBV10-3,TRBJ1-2,AITGTNYGYT
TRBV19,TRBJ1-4,ASSIGVAGEKLF
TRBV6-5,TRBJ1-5,ASKAEGSQPQH
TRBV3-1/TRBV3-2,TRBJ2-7,ASSLGLAGTYEQY
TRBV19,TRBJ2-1,ASEQQGRNEQF
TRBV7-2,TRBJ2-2,ASSPDRTLRNTGELF
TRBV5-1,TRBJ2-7,ASMKASGSLGEQY
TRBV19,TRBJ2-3,ASSIFGDTYRSDTQY
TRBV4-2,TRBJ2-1,ASSIAGESSSYNEQF
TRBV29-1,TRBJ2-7,SVVGWGEQY
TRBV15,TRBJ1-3,ATTTTARVGNTIY
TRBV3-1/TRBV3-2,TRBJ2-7,ASSQIAGGYYYEQY
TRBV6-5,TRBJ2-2,ASTSGLSGELF
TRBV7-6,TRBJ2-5,ASSRLAGGVGETQY